This TCR beta chain was captured in a study of PD-L1 blockade in urothelial cancer. The repertoire was sequenced with immunoSEQ multiplex PCR; TCRdb's copy has only in-frame clones and lacks some. There are some 40,000 clones in the sample; about 90% occur only once, and less than 8% lies in the top ten. Overall study results and limits: A pretreatment blood TCR clonality that fell below the median predicted better progression-free and overall survival.

A word on this clone: Its antigen is unknown.

J lost 1 base, V lost 2 bases, and 4 bases had no gene match. The CDR3 runs 16 residues. Germline V lookup: CDR1 MDHEN, CDR2 SYDVKM. Time point denoted: peripheral blood 6 weeks after treatment start. Peripheral blood mononuclear cells were collected from every patient before and during treatment, yielding between 1 and 8 samples per patient. The input for sequencing was PBMCs, taken around atezolizumab (anti-PD-L1) treatment. V usage is TRBV28 and J usage is TRBJ2-1; TRBD2 agrees at 8 bases. This TCR was sampled from a man between 70 and 80 years old with urothelial cancer. For the CDR3, the DNA is TGTGCCAGCAGTTTACTCGGGAGGGCTTCCTACAATGAGCAGTTCTTC. This translates into CASSLLGRASYNEQFF.